This T cell receptor (beta chain) was captured in a study of radiation and T cells in renal cell carcinoma. Documented time point: blood 4 weeks post-SBRT, at nephrectomy. Sample treatment: 15 Gy SBRT to primary tumor, nephrectomy 4 weeks later. This CDR3 comprises 14 residues. V lost 6 bases to trimming and J lost 7 bases; unmatched junction nucleotides: 9. CDR1 LNHDA and CDR2 SQIVND come from the germline V gene (reference sequence). TCRdb's table, derived via immunoSEQ multiplex PCR, lists solely in-frame clones and lacks some. The sample records about 170,000 clones, about 85% being singletons. Source: blood, taken from a patient whose treatment included radiotherapy and nephrectomy. The chain has TRBV19 and TRBJ1-1, with TRBD1 identical over 9 bases. This sequence originates from a woman aged 45-60 years with renal cell carcinoma. In nucleotides, the CDR3 is TGTGCCAGTAGGAATACAGGGGGCCGGGGTGAAGCTTTCTTT. Amino acids: CASRNTGGRGEAFF.